Listed here are 9 T cell receptor beta chains from one sample, sequenced in a study of OX40 agonist ivuxolimab in advanced cancers. Using immunoSEQ multiplex PCR, the repertoire was profiled, and TCRdb retains in-frame clones only, with some absent. The sample has about 68,000 clones; 70% to 85% are singletons. Sequencing used CD4+ or CD8+ T cells sorted from blood, obtained in a trial of the OX40 agonist ivuxolimab. These TCRs come from an adult with an advanced solid tumor such as melanoma, head and neck, liver or kidney cancer.

This clone was detected a few times. This chain connects TRBV19 to TRBJ2-7; maybe TRBD2 (5 bases). Germline assignment: CDR1 LNHDA and CDR2 SQIVND (reference sequence). This CDR3 contains 14 residues. Trimming pared 4 bases from V and 2 bases from J, leaving 12 bases between. CDR3 nucleotide sequence: TGTGCCAGTAGTAGGAACGGGGATGCCTACGAGCAGTACTTC. It encodes CASSRNGDAYEQYF.

V usage is TRBV27 and J usage is TRBJ1-2, with TRBD1 matching 9 bases. There are 13 residues in the CDR3. Germline CDR1 is MNHEY and CDR2 is SMNVEV (reference sequence). The V and J ends lost 3 bases and 7 bases, in that order; junction bases with no gene match: 3. The CDR3 sequence is CASSFRTGAGYTF. The DNA of the CDR3 is TGTGCCAGCAGTTTTCGGACAGGGGCTGGCTACACCTTC.

The genes are TRBV6-5 and TRBJ2-7; 12 bases are shared with TRBD2. V dropped 4 bases and J dropped 2; count of bases not matched to a gene: 6. Germline CDR1 is MNHEY and CDR2 is SVGAGI. This CDR3 is built from 16 residues. The CDR3 is CASSSLGLAGTYEQYF. The CDR3 DNA reads as TGTGCCAGCAGTTCACTCGGACTAGCGGGAACCTACGAGCAGTACTTC.

This chain connects TRBV28 to TRBJ1-5; D is ambiguous. Trimming removed 10 bases at V and 7 bases at J, with 11 bases between. CDR3 length equals 11 residues. Germline loops: CDR1 MDHEN, CDR2 SYDVKM. The CDR3 loop reads CATRGRQPQHF. CDR3 in DNA: TGTGCCACCAGAGGTAGGCAGCCCCAGCATTTT. Full variable domain (missing parts from reference TRBV28 and TRBJ1-5): DVKVTQSSRYLVKRTGEKVFLECVQDMDHENMFWYRQDPGLGLRLIYFSYDVKMKEKGDIPEGYSVSREKKERFSLILESASTNQTSMYLCATRGRQPQHFGDGTRLSIL.

This chain connects TRBV27 to TRBJ2-2; the D gene is possibly TRBD1 (5 bases). The CDR3 runs to 18 residues. Germline V gene data show CDR1 as MNHEY and CDR2 as SMNVEV (reference sequence). Trimming took off 6 bases at V and 1 base at J, with 21 bases between the two ends. The CDR3 nucleotides read TGTGCCAGCAGCAAAAGGAAGGACAAGGGTGGGAACACCGGGGAGCTGTTTTTT. This encodes CASSKRKDKGGNTGELFF.

The chain uses TRBV2 and TRBJ1-1, with a tentative D call TRBD1 (6 bases). V gave up 4 bases and J gave up 7 bases, with 7 bases separating them. The CDR3 contains 11 residues. The germline V gene encodes CDR1 SNHLY and CDR2 FYNNEI. CDR3 amino acids: CASSAGDEAFF. Written as DNA, the CDR3 is TGTGCCAGCAGTGCAGGGGATGAAGCTTTCTTT.

On this clone itself: This specimen includes other DNA sequences encoding the same CDR3. The chain couples TRBV18 to TRBJ2-7; a weak D match, TRBD2 (5 bases). Trimming removed 3 bases at V and 6 bases at J, with 15 bases between. Germline CDR1 KGHSH, CDR2 LQKENI. CDR3 size: 14 residues. The CDR3 nucleotides read TGTGCCAGCTCACCGCCGGAGGTGAGTGGCGAGCAGTACTTC. The encoded protein is CASSPPEVSGEQYF.

This clone has more than one count but fewer than ten. V and J are TRBV28 and TRBJ1-4; maybe TRBD1 (6 bases). The germline V and J ends were trimmed by 6 bases and 3 bases, with 17 bases remaining between them. CDR1 is MDHEN, CDR2 SYDVKM, per germline. The CDR3 has 16 amino acids. The CDR3 reads CASSGPLQGPNEKLFF. CDR3 coding DNA: TGTGCCAGCAGCGGGCCTCTACAGGGTCCTAATGAAAAACTGTTTTTT.

The chain is built from TRBV18 and TRBJ2-5, with D possibly matching TRBD2 (6 bases). The CDR3 has 14 residues. Germline loops: CDR1 KGHSH, CDR2 LQKENI. V was clipped by 6 bases and J by 2 bases, with 13 bases between them. CDR3 loop: CASSRDWRQETQYF. CDR3 bases: TGTGCCAGCTCGCGGGACTGGAGACAAGAGACCCAGTACTTC.